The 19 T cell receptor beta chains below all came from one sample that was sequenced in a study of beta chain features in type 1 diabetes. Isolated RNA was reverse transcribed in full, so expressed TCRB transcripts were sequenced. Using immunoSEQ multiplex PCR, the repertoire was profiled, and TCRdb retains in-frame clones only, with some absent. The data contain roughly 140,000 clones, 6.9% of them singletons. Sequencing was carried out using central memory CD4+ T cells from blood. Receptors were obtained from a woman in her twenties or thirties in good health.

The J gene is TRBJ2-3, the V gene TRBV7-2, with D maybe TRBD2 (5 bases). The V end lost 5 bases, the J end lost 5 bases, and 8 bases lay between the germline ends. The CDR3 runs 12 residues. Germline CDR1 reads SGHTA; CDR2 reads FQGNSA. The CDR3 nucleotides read TGTGCCAGCAGCCAGCGGCGAGATACGCAGTATTTT. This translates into CASSQRRDTQYF.

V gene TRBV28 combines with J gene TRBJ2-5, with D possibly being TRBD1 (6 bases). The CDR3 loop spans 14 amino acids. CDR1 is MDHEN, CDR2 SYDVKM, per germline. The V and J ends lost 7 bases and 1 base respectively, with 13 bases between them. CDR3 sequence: CASTETGIQETQYF. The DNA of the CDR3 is TGTGCCAGCACCGAAACAGGGATCCAAGAGACCCAGTACTTC. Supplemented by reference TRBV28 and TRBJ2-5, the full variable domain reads DVKVTQSSRYLVKRTGEKVFLECVQDMDHENMFWYRQDPGLGLRLIYFSYDVKMKEKGDIPEGYSVSREKKERFSLILESASTNQTSMYLCASTETGIQETQYFGPGTRLLVL.

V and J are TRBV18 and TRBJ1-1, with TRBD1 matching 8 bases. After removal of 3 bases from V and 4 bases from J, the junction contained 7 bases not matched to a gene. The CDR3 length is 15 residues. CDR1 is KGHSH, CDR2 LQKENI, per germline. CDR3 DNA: TGTGCCAGCTCACCCCAACAGGGGGAGGGCACTGAAGCTTTCTTT. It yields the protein CASSPQQGEGTEAFF.

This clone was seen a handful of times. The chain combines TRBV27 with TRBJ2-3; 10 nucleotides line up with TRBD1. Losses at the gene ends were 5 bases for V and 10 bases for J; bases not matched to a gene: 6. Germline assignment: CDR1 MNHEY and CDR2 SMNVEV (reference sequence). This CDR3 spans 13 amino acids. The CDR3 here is CASSRLGQGPQYF. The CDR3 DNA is TGTGCCAGCAGTCGATTGGGACAGGGGCCGCAGTATTTT.

The CDR3 DNA sequence: TGTGCCAGCACCGGGACTATACAAGAGACCCAGTACTTC. Amino acid sequence: CASTGTIQETQYF. The chain is built from TRBV18 and TRBJ2-5; TRBD2 matches at 7 bases. The germline V gene has CDR1 KGHSH and CDR2 LQKENI. Trimming removed 8 bases from V and 2 bases from J; junction bases left unmatched: 5. CDR3 length equals 13 residues.

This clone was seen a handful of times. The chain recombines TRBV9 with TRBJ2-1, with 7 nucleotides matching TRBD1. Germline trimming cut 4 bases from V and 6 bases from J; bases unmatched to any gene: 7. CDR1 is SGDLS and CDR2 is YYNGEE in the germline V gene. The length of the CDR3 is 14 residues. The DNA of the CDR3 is TGTGCCAGCAGCCAACCGACAGGGCGCAATGAGCAGTTCTTC. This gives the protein CASSQPTGRNEQFF.

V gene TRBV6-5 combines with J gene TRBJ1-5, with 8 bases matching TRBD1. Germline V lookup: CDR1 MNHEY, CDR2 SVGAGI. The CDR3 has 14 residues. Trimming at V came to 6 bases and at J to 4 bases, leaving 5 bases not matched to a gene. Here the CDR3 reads CASSPDRGNQPQHF. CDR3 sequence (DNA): TGTGCCAGCAGCCCCGACAGGGGAAATCAGCCCCAGCATTTT.

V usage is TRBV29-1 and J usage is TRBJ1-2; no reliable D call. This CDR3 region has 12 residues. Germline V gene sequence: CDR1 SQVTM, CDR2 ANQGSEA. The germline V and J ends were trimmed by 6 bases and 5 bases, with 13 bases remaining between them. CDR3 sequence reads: CSVGVSSYGYTF. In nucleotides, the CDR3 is TGCAGCGTCGGGGTCTCTTCGTATGGCTACACCTTC.

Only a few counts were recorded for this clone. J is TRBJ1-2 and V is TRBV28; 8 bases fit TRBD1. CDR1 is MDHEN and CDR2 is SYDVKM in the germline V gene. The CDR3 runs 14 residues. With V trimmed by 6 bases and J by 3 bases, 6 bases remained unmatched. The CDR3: CASSKTGDHYGYTF. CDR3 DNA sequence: TGTGCCAGCAGCAAGACAGGGGACCACTATGGCTACACCTTC.

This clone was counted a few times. The CDR3 sequence: CASCLTGLRETQYF. The CDR3 bases are TGTGCCAGCTGCCTGACAGGGCTTCGGGAGACCCAGTACTTC. The chain is built from TRBV28 and TRBJ2-5, with 7 bases lining up with TRBD1. The V gene's germline CDR1 is MDHEN and CDR2 SYDVKM. Trimming at V came to 8 bases and at J to 5 bases, leaving 11 bases not matched to a gene. This CDR3 has 14 residues. The full variable domain, in which reference TRBV28 and TRBJ2-5 provide the parts outside the CDR3, is DVKVTQSSRYLVKRTGEKVFLECVQDMDHENMFWYRQDPGLGLRLIYFSYDVKMKEKGDIPEGYSVSREKKERFSLILESASTNQTSMYLCASCLTGLRETQYFGPGTRLLVL.

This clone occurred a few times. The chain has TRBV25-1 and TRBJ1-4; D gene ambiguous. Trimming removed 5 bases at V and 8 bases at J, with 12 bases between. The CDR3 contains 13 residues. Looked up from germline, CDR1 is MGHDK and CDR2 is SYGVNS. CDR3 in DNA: TGTGCCAGCAGTTCCCCGAGCGGGGAAAAACTGTTTTTT. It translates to CASSSPSGEKLFF.

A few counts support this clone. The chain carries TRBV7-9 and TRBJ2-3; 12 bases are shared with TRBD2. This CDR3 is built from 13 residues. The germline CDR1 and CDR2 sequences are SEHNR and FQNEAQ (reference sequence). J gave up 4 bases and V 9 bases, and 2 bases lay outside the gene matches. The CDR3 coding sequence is TGTGCCAGTCTAGCGGGAGGGGCAGATACGCAGTATTTT. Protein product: CASLAGGADTQYF.

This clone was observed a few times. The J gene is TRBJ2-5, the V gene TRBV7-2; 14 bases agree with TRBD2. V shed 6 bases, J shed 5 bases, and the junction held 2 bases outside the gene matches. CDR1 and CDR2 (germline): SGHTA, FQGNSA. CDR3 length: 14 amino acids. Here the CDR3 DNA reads TGTGCCAGCAGGGGACTAGCGGGAGTGGAGACCCAGTACTTC. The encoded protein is CASRGLAGVETQYF.

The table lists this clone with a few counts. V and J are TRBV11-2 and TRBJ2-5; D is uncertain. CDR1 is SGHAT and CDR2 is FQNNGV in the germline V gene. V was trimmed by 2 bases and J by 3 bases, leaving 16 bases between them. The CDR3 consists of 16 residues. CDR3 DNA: TGTGCCAGCAGCTTACTACCGAACCCTAATAAAGAGACCCAGTACTTC. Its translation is CASSLLPNPNKETQYF.

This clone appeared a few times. The CDR3 spells CASSYSGSSYNEQFF. The CDR3 coding sequence is TGTGCCAGCAGTTATAGCGGGAGCTCCTACAATGAGCAGTTCTTC. J is TRBJ2-1 and V is TRBV11-2; 9 bases agree with TRBD2. The CDR3 runs to 15 residues. With 6 bases clipped from V and 0 bases from J, the junction kept 3 bases outside the gene matches. Germline V lookup: CDR1 SGHAT, CDR2 FQNNGV.

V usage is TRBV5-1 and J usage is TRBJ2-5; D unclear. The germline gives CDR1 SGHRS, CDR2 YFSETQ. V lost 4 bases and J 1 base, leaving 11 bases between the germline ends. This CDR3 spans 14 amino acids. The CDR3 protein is CASSPYPGQETQYF. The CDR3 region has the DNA TGCGCCAGCAGCCCCTATCCGGGCCAAGAGACCCAGTACTTC. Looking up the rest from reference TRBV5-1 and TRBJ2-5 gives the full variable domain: KAGVTQTPRYLIKTRGQQVTLSCSPISGHRSVSWYQQTPGQGLQFLFEYFSETQRNKGNFPGRFSGRQFSNSRSEMNVSTLELGDSALYLCASSPYPGQETQYFGPGTRLLVL.

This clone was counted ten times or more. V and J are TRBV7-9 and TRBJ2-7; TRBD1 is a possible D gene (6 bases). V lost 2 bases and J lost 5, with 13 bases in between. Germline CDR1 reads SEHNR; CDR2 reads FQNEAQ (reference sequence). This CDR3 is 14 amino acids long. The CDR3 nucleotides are TGTGCCAGCAGCTTACAGCAGGGGTCCAACGAGCAGTACTTC. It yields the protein CASSLQQGSNEQYF. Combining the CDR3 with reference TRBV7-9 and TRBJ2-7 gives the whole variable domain DTGVSQNPRHKITKRGQNVTFRCDPISEHNRLYWYRQTLGQGPEFLTYFQNEAQLEKSRLLSDRFSAERPKGSFSTLEIQRTEQGDSAMYLCASSLQQGSNEQYFGPGTRLTVT.

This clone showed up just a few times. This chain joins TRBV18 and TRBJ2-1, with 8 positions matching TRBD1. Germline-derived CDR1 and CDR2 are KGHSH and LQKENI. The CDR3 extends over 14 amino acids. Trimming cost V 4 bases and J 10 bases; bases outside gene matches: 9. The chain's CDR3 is CASSLGTGNLEQFF. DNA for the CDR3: TGTGCCAGCTCACTCGGGACAGGTAACCTAGAGCAGTTCTTC. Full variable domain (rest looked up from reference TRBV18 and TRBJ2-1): NAGVMQNPRHLVRRRGQEARLRCSPMKGHSHVYWYRQLPEEGLKFMVYLQKENIIDESGMPKERFSAEFPKEGPSILRIQQVVRGDSAAYFCASSLGTGNLEQFFGPGTRLTVL.

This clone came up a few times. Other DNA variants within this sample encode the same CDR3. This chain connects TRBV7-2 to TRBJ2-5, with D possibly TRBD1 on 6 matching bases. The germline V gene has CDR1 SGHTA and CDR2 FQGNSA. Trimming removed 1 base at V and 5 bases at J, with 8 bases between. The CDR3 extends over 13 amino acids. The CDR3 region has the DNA TGTGCCAGCAGCTTAGTTGGGGGCGAGACCCAGTACTTC. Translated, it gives CASSLVGGETQYF.